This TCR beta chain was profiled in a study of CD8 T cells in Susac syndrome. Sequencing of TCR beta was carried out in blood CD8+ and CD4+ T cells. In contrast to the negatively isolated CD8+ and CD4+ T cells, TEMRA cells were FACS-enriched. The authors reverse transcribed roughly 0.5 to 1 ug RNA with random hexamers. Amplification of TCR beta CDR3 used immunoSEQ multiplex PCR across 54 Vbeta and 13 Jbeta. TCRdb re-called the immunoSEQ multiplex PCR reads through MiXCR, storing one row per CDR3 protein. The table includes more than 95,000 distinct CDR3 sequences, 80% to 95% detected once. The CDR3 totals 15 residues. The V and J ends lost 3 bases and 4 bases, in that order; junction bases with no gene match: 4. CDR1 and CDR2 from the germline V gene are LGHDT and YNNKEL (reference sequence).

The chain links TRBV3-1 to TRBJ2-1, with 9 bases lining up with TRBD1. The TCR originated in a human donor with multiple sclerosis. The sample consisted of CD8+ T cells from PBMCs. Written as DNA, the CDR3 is TGTGCCAGCAGCCACCGGGACAGGGCTTACAATGAGCAGTTCTTC. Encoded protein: CASSHRDRAYNEQFF.